What follows are 24 T cell receptor beta chains derived from one specimen sequenced in a study of PD-1 blockade in classical Hodgkin lymphoma. TCRdb keeps only in-frame clones here, not all; method: immunoSEQ multiplex PCR. The repertoire holds approximately 84,000 clones, with around 90% as singletons. All trial patients relapsed after autologous stem cell transplantation. The sequencing used peripheral blood mononuclear cells (PBMCs), collected at baseline. The source is a human donor with classical Hodgkin lymphoma.

The chain couples TRBV7-2 to TRBJ2-7; D uncertain. CDR1 and CDR2 from the germline V gene are SGHTA and FQGNSA. The CDR3 length is 13 residues. The V gene lost 1 base and the J gene lost 1 base, with 5 bases spanning the gap. The CDR3: CASSLGLSYEQYF. The CDR3 DNA reads as TGTGCCAGCAGCTTAGGCTTGTCCTACGAGCAGTACTTC. The variable domain in full, completed from reference TRBV7-2 and TRBJ2-7, reads GAGVSQSPSNKVTEKGKDVELRCDPISGHTALYWYRQSLGQGLEFLIYFQGNSAPDKSGLPSDRFSAERTGGSVSTLTIQRTQQEDSAVYLCASSLGLSYEQYFGPGTRLTVT.

V and J are TRBV7-2 and TRBJ2-1; 11 bases are a match to TRBD2. The CDR3 loop spans 15 amino acids. V trimming: 4 bases; J trimming: 5 bases; junction bases outside the gene matches: 4. Germline CDR1 and CDR2: SGHTA and FQGNSA. The CDR3, as DNA: TGTGCCAGCAGCTCGACTAGCGGGAAGCACAATGAGCAGTTCTTC. This translates into CASSSTSGKHNEQFF.

The V call is TRBV5-1, the J call TRBJ2-1; D is undetermined. The CDR3 extends over 15 amino acids. Germline CDR1 is SGHRS and CDR2 is YFSETQ. V was pared by 4 bases and J by 7 bases, with 18 bases between. This CDR3 reads CASSPVRPDENEQFF. In DNA form, the CDR3 reads TGCGCCAGCAGCCCGGTGAGGCCGGATGAGAATGAGCAGTTCTTC. The full variable domain, with the rest looked up from reference TRBV5-1 and TRBJ2-1, is KAGVTQTPRYLIKTRGQQVTLSCSPISGHRSVSWYQQTPGQGLQFLFEYFSETQRNKGNFPGRFSGRQFSNSRSEMNVSTLELGDSALYLCASSPVRPDENEQFFGPGTRLTVL.

The chain is built from TRBV28 and TRBJ2-7; D unresolved. The germline gives CDR1 MDHEN, CDR2 SYDVKM. CDR3 length: 13 amino acids. The V gene lost 3 bases and the J gene lost 5 bases, with 11 bases spanning the gap. The CDR3 sequence is CASSFRPGHEQYF. CDR3 bases: TGTGCCAGCAGTTTCCGTCCCGGTCACGAGCAGTACTTC.

This chain links TRBV6-5 with TRBJ2-5; 9 bases align to TRBD2. Germline CDR1 and CDR2: MNHEY and SVGAGI. The CDR3 sequence is 13 residues long. Germline trimming cut 5 bases from V and 4 bases from J; bases unmatched to any gene: 2. CDR3 in amino acids: CASSPTSGETQYF. The CDR3 nucleotides read TGTGCCAGCAGTCCGACTAGCGGAGAGACCCAGTACTTC.

This chain connects TRBV6-1 to TRBJ1-2; D uncertain. CDR3 length: 12 amino acids. The germline V gene encodes CDR1 MNHNS and CDR2 SASEGT. The germline V and J ends were trimmed by 2 bases and 5 bases, with 6 bases remaining between them. CDR3 amino acids: CASSERLYGYTF. CDR3 coding DNA: TGTGCCAGCAGTGAACGGTTATATGGCTACACCTTC.

This clone was counted a single time. CDR3 sequence: CASSLVGPSYEQYF. CDR3 DNA: TGTGCCAGCAGCTTAGTGGGACCATCCTACGAGCAGTACTTC. This chain uses TRBV11-2 with TRBJ2-7, with D tentatively TRBD1 or TRBD2 (5 bases each). The CDR3 totals 14 residues. Trimming removed 1 base at V and 1 base at J, with 8 bases between. Germline CDR1 SGHAT, CDR2 FQNNGV.

The rearrangement uses TRBV19 and TRBJ1-1; no firm D call. Germline V CDR1 and CDR2: LNHDA, SQIVND (reference sequence). The ends were cut back, 11 bases at V and 2 bases at J, with 12 bases in the middle. The CDR3 is 12 amino acids. CDR3 in amino acids: CADLLFNTEAFF. In DNA form, the CDR3 reads TGTGCCGACCTGTTGTTTAACACTGAAGCTTTCTTT.

CDR3 sequence reads: CASSAATGVRYGYTF. The DNA for the CDR3 is TGTGCCAGCAGTGCAGCTACAGGGGTTAGGTATGGCTACACCTTC. J is TRBJ1-2 and V is TRBV27; 7 positions agree with TRBD1. Germline trimming cut 5 bases from V and 5 bases from J; bases unmatched to any gene: 11. Germline-derived CDR1 and CDR2 are MNHEY and SMNVEV (reference sequence). The CDR3 has 15 residues.

In its sample, this clone was seen once. The chain uses TRBV18 and TRBJ2-2; 10 bases match TRBD2. CDR1 KGHSH and CDR2 LQKENI come from the germline V gene. The CDR3 is 17 amino acids. V shed 3 bases and J 6 bases; nucleotides not matched to a gene: 10. CDR3 nucleotide sequence: TGTGCCAGCTCACCGCGGACTAGCGGAGTTTATGCCGGGGAGCTGTTTTTT. Translation: CASSPRTSGVYAGELFF.

By frequency in the sample, this clone is medium-sized. The V gene is TRBV6-5, the J gene TRBJ2-2, with a weak D call TRBD2 (6 bases). V was trimmed by 2 bases and J by 6 bases, leaving 13 bases between them. CDR1 and CDR2 from the germline V gene are MNHEY and SVGAGI. The CDR3 is 15 amino acids. The CDR3 region has the DNA TGTGCCAGCAGTTACCATACTAGCATCGCCGGGGAGCTGTTTTTT. It encodes CASSYHTSIAGELFF.

The gene calls are TRBV7-9 and TRBJ2-7, with 9 bases that match TRBD2. The ends lost 3 bases at V and 0 bases at J; junction bases unmatched: 0. Germline-derived CDR1 and CDR2 are SEHNR and FQNEAQ (reference sequence). The CDR3 is 14 amino acids. CDR3 in DNA: TGTGCCAGCAGCTTTAGCGGGAGCTCCTACGAGCAGTACTTC. This gives the protein CASSFSGSSYEQYF.

Here the CDR3 reads CASTAGRNTEAFF. The CDR3 DNA is TGTGCCAGTACCGCAGGGCGGAACACTGAAGCTTTCTTT. This rearrangement joins TRBV19 to TRBJ1-1, with D possibly matching TRBD1 (5 bases). The V gene's germline CDR1 is LNHDA and CDR2 SQIVND (reference sequence). The CDR3 extends over 13 amino acids. V was trimmed by 7 bases and J by 1 base, leaving 10 bases between them.

The chain combines TRBV6-5 with TRBJ2-2; D uncertain. The CDR3 consists of 14 residues. V lost 4 bases and J lost 6, with 12 bases in between. CDR1 MNHEY and CDR2 SVGAGI come from the germline V gene. Here the CDR3 reads CASSFLLRPGELFF. For the CDR3, the DNA is TGTGCCAGCAGTTTCCTGCTCAGGCCCGGGGAGCTGTTTTTT.

The rearrangement joins TRBV6-5 to TRBJ2-7; the match to TRBD2 covers 9 bases. This CDR3 has 15 amino acids. V dropped 2 bases and J dropped 5; count of bases not matched to a gene: 7. Germline CDR1 reads MNHEY; CDR2 reads SVGAGI. The CDR3 here is CASSYGTSRVDEQYF. CDR3 sequence (DNA): TGTGCCAGCAGTTACGGGACTAGCCGGGTCGACGAGCAGTACTTC.

V usage is TRBV4-3 and J usage is TRBJ2-7; no definite D call. Trimming removed 1 base at V and 3 bases at J, with 10 bases between. CDR3 length equals 14 residues. Per germline, CDR1 LGHNA and CDR2 YSLEER. The CDR3 reads CASSQARSDYEQYF. CDR3 nucleotides: TGCGCCAGCAGCCAAGCACGGAGTGACTACGAGCAGTACTTC.

The V call is TRBV15, the J call TRBJ1-5; 9 nucleotides match TRBD1. Germline V lookup: CDR1 LNHNV, CDR2 YYDKDF (reference sequence). V gave up 5 bases and J gave up 2 bases; unmatched junction bases: 4. The CDR3 is 15 amino acids. Here the CDR3 DNA reads TGTGCCACCAGCTGGGGACAGGGTGGCAATCAGCCCCAGCATTTT. It translates to CATSWGQGGNQPQHF. The variable domain in full, completed from reference TRBV15 and TRBJ1-5, reads DAMVIQNPRYQVTQFGKPVTLSCSQTLNHNVMYWYQQKSSQAPKLLFHYYDKDFNNEADTPDNFQSRRPNTSFCFLDIRSPGLGDTAMYLCATSWGQGGNQPQHFGDGTRLSIL.

This clone was recorded a few times. The chain is built from TRBV15 and TRBJ1-1, with TRBD1 matching 7 bases. The CDR3 is 13 amino acids. Germline trimming cut 3 bases from V and 12 bases from J; bases unmatched to any gene: 10. Per the germline V gene, CDR1 is LNHNV and CDR2 is YYDKDF (reference sequence). CDR3 nucleotides: TGTGCCACCAGCAGGGGGGAGACAGGGAGGTCTTTCTTT. Its protein is CATSRGETGRSFF. Variable domain in full (rest from reference TRBV15 and TRBJ1-1): DAMVIQNPRYQVTQFGKPVTLSCSQTLNHNVMYWYQQKSSQAPKLLFHYYDKDFNNEADTPDNFQSRRPNTSFCFLDIRSPGLGDTAMYLCATSRGETGRSFFGQGTRLTVV.

The chain uses TRBV4-2 and TRBJ2-7, with a weak D call TRBD2 (6 bases). The CDR3 covers 15 residues. Germline CDR1 LGHNA, CDR2 YNFKEQ. With 0 bases removed from V and 2 bases from J, the gap between germline ends came to 11 bases. DNA of the CDR3: TGTGCCAGCAGCCAAGAACAGGACTATACCTACGAGCAGTACTTC. Translation gives CASSQEQDYTYEQYF.

The chain uses TRBV6-1 and TRBJ1-5; D not resolved. Trimming removed 10 bases at V and 3 bases at J, with 16 bases between. CDR3 length: 14 residues. The germline gives CDR1 MNHNS, CDR2 SASEGT. Written as DNA, the CDR3 is TGTGCCACCCAACTCGGAGGGATCAATCAGCCCCAGCATTTT. It yields the protein CATQLGGINQPQHF.

The V gene is TRBV5-1, the J gene TRBJ1-1, with TRBD1 matching over 7 bases. V was clipped by 3 bases and J by 4 bases; unmatched bases: 9. The CDR3 length is 15 residues. The germline V gene encodes CDR1 SGHRS and CDR2 YFSETQ. The DNA for the CDR3 is TGCGCCAGCAGCTGGACTTACCAGGGGGGCACTGAAGCTTTCTTT. Translation: CASSWTYQGGTEAFF.

The CDR3 bases are TGTGCCAGCAGTGAATCTCTGTCGGGGGTTCAGCCCCAGCATTTT. As protein: CASSESLSGVQPQHF. The genes are TRBV6-1 and TRBJ1-5; possibly TRBD1 for D (5 bases). Trimming took 2 bases from V and 6 from J, leaving 14 bases between them. The CDR3 length is 15 residues. CDR1 MNHNS and CDR2 SASEGT come from the germline V gene.

V and J are TRBV29-1 and TRBJ2-7; 9 nucleotides line up with TRBD2. Trimming took 6 bases from V and 6 from J; bases not matched to a gene: 12. Germline V gives CDR1 SQVTM, CDR2 ANQGSEA. This CDR3 comprises 14 residues. The CDR3 sequence: CSVRTGGRAFEQYF. Here the CDR3 DNA reads TGCAGCGTGCGTACTGGCGGGAGGGCCTTCGAGCAGTACTTC.

J is TRBJ1-2 and V is TRBV10-2, with TRBD1 matching 7 bases. Trimming at V came to 4 bases and at J to 8 bases, leaving 4 bases not matched to a gene. CDR3 length: 12 amino acids. The germline gives CDR1 WSHSY, CDR2 SAAADI. The CDR3 region has the DNA TGCGCCAGCAGTGCGACAGGGCGCGGCTACACCTTC. It is translated as CASSATGRGYTF.